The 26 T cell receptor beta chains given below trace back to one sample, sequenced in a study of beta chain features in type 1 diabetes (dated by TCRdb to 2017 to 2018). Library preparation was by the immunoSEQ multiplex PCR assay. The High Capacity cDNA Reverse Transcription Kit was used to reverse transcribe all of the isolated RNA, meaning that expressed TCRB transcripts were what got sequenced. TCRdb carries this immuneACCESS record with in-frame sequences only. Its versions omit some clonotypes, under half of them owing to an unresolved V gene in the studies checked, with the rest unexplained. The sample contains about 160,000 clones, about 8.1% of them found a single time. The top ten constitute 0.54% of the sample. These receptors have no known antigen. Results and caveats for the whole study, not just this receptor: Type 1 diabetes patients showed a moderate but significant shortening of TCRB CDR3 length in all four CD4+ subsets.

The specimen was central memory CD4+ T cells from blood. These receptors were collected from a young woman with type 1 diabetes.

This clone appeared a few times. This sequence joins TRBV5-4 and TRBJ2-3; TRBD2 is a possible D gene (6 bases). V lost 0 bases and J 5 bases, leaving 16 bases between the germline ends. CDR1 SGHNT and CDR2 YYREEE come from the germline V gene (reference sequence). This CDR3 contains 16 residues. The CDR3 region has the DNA TGTGCCAGCAGCTTGGGTCGGGGGAGCCGGGGAGATACGCAGTATTTT. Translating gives CASSLGRGSRGDTQYF. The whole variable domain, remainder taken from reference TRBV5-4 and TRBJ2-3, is ETGVTQSPTHLIKTRGQQVTLRCSSQSGHNTVSWYQQALGQGPQFIFQYYREEENGRGNFPPRFSGLQFPNYSSELNVNALELDDSALYLCASSLGRGSRGDTQYFGPGTRLTVL.

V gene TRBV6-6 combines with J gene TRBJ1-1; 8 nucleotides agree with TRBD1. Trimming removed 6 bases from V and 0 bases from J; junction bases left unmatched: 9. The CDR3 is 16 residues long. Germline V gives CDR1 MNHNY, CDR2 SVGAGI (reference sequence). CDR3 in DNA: TGTGCCAGCAGAGCCGGGACAGGATACATGAACACTGAAGCTTTCTTT. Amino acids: CASRAGTGYMNTEAFF.

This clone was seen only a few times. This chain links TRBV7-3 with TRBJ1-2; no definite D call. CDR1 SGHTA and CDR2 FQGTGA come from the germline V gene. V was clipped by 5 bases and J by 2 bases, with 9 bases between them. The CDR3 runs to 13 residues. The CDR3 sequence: CASSAQQNYGYTF. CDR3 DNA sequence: TGTGCCAGCAGCGCCCAACAGAACTATGGCTACACCTTC.

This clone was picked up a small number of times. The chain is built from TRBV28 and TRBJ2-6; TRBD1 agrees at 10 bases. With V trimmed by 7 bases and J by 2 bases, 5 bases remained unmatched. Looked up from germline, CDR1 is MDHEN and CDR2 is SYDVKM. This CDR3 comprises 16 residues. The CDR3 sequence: CASTTGTGAGANVLTF. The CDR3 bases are TGTGCCAGCACGACCGGGACAGGGGCTGGGGCCAACGTCCTGACTTTC.

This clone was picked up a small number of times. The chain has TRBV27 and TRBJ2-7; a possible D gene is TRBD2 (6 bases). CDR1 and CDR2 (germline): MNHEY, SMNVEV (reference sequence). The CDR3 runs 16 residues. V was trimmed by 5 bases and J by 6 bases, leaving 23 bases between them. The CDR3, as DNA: TGTGCCAGCAGTGCCCCCGGGACTCCCTTCGGTGGCGAGCAGTACTTC. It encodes CASSAPGTPFGGEQYF.

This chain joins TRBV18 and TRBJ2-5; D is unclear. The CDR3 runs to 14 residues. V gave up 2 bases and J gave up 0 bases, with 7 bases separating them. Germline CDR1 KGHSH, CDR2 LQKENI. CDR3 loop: CASSPFRDQETQYF. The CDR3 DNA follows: TGTGCCAGCTCACCATTCCGAGACCAAGAGACCCAGTACTTC.

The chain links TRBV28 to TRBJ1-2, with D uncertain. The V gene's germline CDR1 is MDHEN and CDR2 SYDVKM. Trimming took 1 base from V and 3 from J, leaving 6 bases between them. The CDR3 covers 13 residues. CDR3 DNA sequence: TGTGCCAGCAGTTTATCCCAGGACTATGGCTACACCTTC. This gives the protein CASSLSQDYGYTF.

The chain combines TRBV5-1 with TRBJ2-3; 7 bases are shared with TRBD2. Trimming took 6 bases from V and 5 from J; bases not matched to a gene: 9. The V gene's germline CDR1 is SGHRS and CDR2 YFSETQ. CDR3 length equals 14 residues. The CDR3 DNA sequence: TGCGCCAGCACTCTAGCGGCCTTGGGAGATACGCAGTATTTT. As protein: CASTLAALGDTQYF.

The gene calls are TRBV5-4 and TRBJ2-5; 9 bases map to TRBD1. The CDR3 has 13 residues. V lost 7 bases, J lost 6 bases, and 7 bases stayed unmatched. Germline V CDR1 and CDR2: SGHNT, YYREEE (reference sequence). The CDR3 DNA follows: TGTGCCAGCTACTACAGGGGGCAGAAGACCCAGTACTTC. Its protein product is CASYYRGQKTQYF. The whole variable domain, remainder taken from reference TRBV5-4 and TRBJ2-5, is ETGVTQSPTHLIKTRGQQVTLRCSSQSGHNTVSWYQQALGQGPQFIFQYYREEENGRGNFPPRFSGLQFPNYSSELNVNALELDDSALYLCASYYRGQKTQYFGPGTRLLVL.

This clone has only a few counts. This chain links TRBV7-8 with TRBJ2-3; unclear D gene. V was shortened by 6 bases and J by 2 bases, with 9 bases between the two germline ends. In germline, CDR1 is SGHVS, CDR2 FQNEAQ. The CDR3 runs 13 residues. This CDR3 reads CASSTQVTDTQYF. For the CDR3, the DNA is TGTGCCAGCAGTACCCAGGTCACAGATACGCAGTATTTT. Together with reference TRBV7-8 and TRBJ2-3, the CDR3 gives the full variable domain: GAGVSQSPRYKVAKRGQDVALRCDPISGHVSLFWYQQALGQGPEFLTYFQNEAQLDKSGLPSDRFFAERPEGSVSTLKIQRTQQEDSAVYLCASSTQVTDTQYFGPGTRLTVL.

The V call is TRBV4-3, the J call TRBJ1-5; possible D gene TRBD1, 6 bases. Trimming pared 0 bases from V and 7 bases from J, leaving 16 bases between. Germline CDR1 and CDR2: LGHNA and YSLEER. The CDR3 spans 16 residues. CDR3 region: CASSQDAAGANQPQHF. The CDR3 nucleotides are TGCGCCAGCAGCCAAGATGCGGCGGGGGCAAACCAGCCCCAGCATTTT.

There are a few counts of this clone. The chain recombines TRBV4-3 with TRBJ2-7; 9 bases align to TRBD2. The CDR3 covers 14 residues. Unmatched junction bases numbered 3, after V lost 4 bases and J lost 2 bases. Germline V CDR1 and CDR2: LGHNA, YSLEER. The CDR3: CASSPLAGAYEQYF. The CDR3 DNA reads TGCGCCAGCAGCCCCTTAGCGGGGGCCTACGAGCAGTACTTC.

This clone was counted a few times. The DNA of the CDR3 is TGTGCCAGCAGCCCCTCCTGGCTGCACCGCGGAGCTTTCTTT. Its protein is CASSPSWLHRGAFF. The V and J genes are TRBV7-2 and TRBJ1-1, with D hard to call. Germline-derived CDR1 and CDR2 are SGHTA and FQGNSA. The CDR3 consists of 14 residues. The germline V and J ends were trimmed by 5 bases and 10 bases, with 20 bases remaining between them.

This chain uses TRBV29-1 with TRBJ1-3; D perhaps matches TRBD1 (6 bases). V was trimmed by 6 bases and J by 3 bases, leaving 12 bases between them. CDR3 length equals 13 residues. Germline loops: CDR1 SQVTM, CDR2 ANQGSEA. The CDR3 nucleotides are TGCAGCGTCGATAAGGGGGTTGGAAACACCATATATTTT. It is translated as CSVDKGVGNTIYF.

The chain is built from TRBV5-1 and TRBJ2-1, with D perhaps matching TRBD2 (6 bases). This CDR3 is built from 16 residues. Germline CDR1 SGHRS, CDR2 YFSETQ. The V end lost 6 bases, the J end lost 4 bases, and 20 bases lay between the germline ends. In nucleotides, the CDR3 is TGCGCCAGCACCCTTGGCGGTAGCGGATATTACAATGAGCAGTTCTTC. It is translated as CASTLGGSGYYNEQFF.

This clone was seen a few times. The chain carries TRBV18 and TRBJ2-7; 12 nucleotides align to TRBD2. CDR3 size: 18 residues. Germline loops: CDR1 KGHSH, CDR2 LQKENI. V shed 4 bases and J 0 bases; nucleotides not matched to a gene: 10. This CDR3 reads CASSRTPLAGGSSYEQYF. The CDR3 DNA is TGTGCCAGCTCACGGACACCACTAGCGGGAGGTAGCTCCTACGAGCAGTACTTC.

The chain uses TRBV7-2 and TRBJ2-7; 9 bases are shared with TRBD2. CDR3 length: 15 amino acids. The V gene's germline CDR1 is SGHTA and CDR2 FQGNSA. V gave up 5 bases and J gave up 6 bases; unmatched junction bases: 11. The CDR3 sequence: CASSPPGSGSSEQYF. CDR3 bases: TGTGCCAGCAGCCCCCCGGGTAGCGGGAGTAGCGAGCAGTACTTC.

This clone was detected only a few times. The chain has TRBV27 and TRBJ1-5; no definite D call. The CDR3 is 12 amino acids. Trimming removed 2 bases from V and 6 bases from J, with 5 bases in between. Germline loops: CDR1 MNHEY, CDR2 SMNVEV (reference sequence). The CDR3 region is CASSLPGQPQHF. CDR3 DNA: TGTGCCAGCAGTTTACCCGGTCAGCCCCAGCATTTT.

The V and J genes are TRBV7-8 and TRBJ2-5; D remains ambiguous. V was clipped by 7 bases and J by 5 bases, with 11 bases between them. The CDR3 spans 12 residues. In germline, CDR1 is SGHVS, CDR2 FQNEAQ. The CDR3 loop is CASTTRSETQYF. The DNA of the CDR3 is TGTGCCAGCACCACCCGGTCGGAGACCCAGTACTTC.

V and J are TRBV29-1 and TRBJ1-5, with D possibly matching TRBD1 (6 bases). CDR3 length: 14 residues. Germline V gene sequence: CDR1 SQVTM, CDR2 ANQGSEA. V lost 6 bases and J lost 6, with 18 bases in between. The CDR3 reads CSVPYTGLPQPQHF. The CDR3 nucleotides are TGCAGCGTGCCATACACAGGGCTCCCTCAGCCCCAGCATTTT.

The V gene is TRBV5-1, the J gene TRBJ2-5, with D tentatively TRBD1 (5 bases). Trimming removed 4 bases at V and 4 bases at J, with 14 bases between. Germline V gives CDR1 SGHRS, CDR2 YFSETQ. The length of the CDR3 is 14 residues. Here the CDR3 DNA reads TGCGCCAGCAGCGGGGCCGGATATCGAGAGACCCAGTACTTC. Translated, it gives CASSGAGYRETQYF.

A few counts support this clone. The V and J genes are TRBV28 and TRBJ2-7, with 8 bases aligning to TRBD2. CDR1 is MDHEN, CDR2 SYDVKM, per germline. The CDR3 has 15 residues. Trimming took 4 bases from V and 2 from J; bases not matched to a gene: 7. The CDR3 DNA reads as TGTGCCAGCAGTTGGCGCGGGAGGCCACCCTACGAGCAGTACTTC. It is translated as CASSWRGRPPYEQYF.

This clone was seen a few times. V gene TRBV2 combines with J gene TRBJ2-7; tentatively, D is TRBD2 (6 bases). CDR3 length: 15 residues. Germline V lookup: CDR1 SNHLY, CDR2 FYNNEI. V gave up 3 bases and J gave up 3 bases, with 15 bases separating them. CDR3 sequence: CASSEGYGGVYEQYF. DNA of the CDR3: TGTGCCAGCAGTGAGGGCTACGGGGGAGTCTACGAGCAGTACTTC.

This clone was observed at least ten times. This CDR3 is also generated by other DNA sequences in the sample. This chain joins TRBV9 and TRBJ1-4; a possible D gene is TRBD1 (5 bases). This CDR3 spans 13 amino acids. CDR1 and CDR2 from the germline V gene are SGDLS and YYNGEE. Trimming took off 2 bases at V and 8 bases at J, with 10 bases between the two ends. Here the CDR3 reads CASSVGQGEKLFF. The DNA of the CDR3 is TGTGCCAGCAGCGTCGGTCAGGGAGAAAAACTGTTTTTT.

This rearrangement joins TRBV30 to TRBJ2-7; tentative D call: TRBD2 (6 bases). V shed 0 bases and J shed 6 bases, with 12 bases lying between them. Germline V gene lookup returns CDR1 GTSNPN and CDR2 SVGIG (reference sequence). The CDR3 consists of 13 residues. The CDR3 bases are TGTGCCTGGAGTGTACGGGCGGGGTCCGAGCAGTACTTC. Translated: CAWSVRAGSEQYF. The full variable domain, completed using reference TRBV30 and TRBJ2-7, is SQTIHQWPATLVQPVGSPLSLECTVEGTSNPNLYWYRQAAGRGLQLLFYSVGIGQISSEVPQNLSASRPQDRQFILSSKKLLLSDSGFYLCAWSVRAGSEQYFGPGTRLTVT.

The CDR3 is CASSQDLVKLAAGTQYF. The CDR3 nucleotides are TGCGCCAGCAGCCAAGATCTAGTGAAGCTAGCTGCGGGTACGCAGTATTTT. The V and J genes are TRBV4-3 and TRBJ2-3; tentative D call: TRBD2 (5 bases). The germline V and J ends were trimmed by 0 bases and 8 bases, with 21 bases remaining between them. This CDR3 has 17 amino acids. Looked up from germline, CDR1 is LGHNA and CDR2 is YSLEER.